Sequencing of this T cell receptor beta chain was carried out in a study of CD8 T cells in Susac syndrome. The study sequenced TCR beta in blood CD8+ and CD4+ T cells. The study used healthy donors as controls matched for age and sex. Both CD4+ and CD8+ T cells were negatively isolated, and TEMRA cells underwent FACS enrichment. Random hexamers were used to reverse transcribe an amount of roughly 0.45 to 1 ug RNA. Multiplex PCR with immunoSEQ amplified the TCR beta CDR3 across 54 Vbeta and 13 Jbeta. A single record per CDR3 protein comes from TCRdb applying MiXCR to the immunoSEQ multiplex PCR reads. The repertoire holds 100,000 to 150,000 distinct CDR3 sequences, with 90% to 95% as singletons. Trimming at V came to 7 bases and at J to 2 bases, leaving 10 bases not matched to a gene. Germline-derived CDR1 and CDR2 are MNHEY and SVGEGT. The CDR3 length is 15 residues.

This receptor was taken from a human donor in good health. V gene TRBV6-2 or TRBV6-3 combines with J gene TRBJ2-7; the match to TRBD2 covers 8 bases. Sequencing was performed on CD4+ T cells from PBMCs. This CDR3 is CASTHGGLGTYEQYF. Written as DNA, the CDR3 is TGTGCCAGCACCCACGGGGGACTAGGAACCTACGAGCAGTACTTC.